The T cell receptor beta chain described here comes from a study of spatial heterogeneity in lung cancer. This clonotype was observed a handful of times. This sample's time point: sample taken at primary tumor resection. Untreated early-stage non-small cell lung cancer patients, around 70 in total, were the donors. The germline V gene has CDR1 SNHLY and CDR2 FYNNEI. Trimming at V came to 6 bases and at J to 4 bases, leaving 4 bases not matched to a gene. CDR3 length equals 16 residues. In TCRdb, the 5' RACE reads were re-called with MiXCR into one record per CDR3 protein. The sample consists of approximately 3,000 distinct CDR3 sequences, approximately 2.8% of them appearing once.

The chain combines TRBV2 with TRBJ2-3; TRBD2 aligns across 16 bases. The material sequenced was normal lung tissue next to the tumor, taken at surgery. The TCR sequence derives from a male donor with early-stage non-small cell lung cancer. The CDR3 nucleotides are TGTGCCAGCAGACCCGGGACTAGCGGGAGGGCAGATACGCAGTATTTT. This sequence encodes CASRPGTSGRADTQYF.